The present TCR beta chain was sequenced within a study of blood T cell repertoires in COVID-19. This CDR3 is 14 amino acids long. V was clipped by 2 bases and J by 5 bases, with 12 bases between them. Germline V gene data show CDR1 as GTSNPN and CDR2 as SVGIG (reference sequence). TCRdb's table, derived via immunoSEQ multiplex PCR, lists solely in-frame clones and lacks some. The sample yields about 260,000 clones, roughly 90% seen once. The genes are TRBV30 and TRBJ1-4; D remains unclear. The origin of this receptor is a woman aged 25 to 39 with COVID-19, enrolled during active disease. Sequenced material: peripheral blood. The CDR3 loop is CAWSMAGINEKLFF. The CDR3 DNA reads TGTGCCTGGAGTATGGCAGGTATAAATGAAAAACTGTTTTTT.